The clone carrying this TCR beta chain appeared once. The sample belongs to a study of T cell responses to AZD1222 COVID-19 vaccine. The assay was immunoSEQ multiplex PCR, and TCRdb's table has in-frame clones only and misses some. The sample has more than 95,000 clones; approximately 89% are singletons. The CDR3 loop spans 17 amino acids. The germline V and J ends were trimmed by 3 bases and 1 base, with 18 bases remaining between them. The germline V gene encodes CDR1 SGHAT and CDR2 FQNNGV. This chain joins TRBV11-2 and TRBJ1-1; unclear D gene. This TCR was recovered from an adult in good health. This specimen was peripheral blood, taken on day 0 of AZD1222 vaccination. CDR3 bases: TGTGCCAGCAGCTTGGGGTTGTATACGGACCCGAACACTGAAGCTTTCTTT. Encoded protein: CASSLGLYTDPNTEAFF.